These 3 T cell receptor beta chains originate from one sample sequenced in a study of T cell repertoires in cytomegalovirus infection (dated by TCRdb to about 2019). The sequencing machine was an Illumina HiSeq 1500. TCRdb ran its own pipeline on the public reads, namely fastp trimming at Q25 and MiXCR clone calling, and kept in-frame beta chains. For every CDR3 protein sequence, its rows merge into one entry that carries the most common genes and DNA. The table for this sample lists about 310,000 distinct CDR3 sequences; roughly 15% of them were counted only once. The top ten clonotypes cover 12% of the sample. Input material: PBMCs. These receptor sequences come from a human donor in good health (CMV status not recorded). Some clones in this sample may be carry-over from other donors' samples.

This clonotype has just a few counts. V is TRBV4-3 and J is TRBJ2-2; TRBD2 agrees at 10 bases. V shed 5 bases and J 6 bases; nucleotides not matched to a gene: 9. The CDR3 length is 16 residues. Germline V CDR1 and CDR2: LGHNA, YSLEER. This CDR3 is CASSYQRGGAAGELFF. CDR3 DNA sequence: TGCGCCAGCAGCTACCAGCGGGGGGGGGCCGCCGGGGAGCTGTTTTTT.

V is TRBV11-2 and J is TRBJ1-2; D is possibly TRBD1 (6 bases). Germline V gene sequence: CDR1 SGHAT, CDR2 FQNNGV. The germline V and J ends were trimmed by 0 bases and 6 bases, with 11 bases remaining between them. The CDR3 totals 14 residues. CDR3 in amino acids: CASSLEQGVDGYTF. DNA for the CDR3: TGTGCCAGCAGCTTAGAACAGGGCGTGGATGGCTACACCTTC.

For the CDR3, the DNA is TGTGCCAGCAGCCATTCCAACCCTCAGGGGAATCAGCCCCAGCATTTT. This codes for CASSHSNPQGNQPQHF. The V gene is TRBV6-1, the J gene TRBJ1-5; D may be TRBD1 (6 bases). Germline CDR1 and CDR2: MNHNS and SASEGT. With 6 bases removed from V and 4 bases from J, the gap between germline ends came to 19 bases. This CDR3 spans 16 amino acids.